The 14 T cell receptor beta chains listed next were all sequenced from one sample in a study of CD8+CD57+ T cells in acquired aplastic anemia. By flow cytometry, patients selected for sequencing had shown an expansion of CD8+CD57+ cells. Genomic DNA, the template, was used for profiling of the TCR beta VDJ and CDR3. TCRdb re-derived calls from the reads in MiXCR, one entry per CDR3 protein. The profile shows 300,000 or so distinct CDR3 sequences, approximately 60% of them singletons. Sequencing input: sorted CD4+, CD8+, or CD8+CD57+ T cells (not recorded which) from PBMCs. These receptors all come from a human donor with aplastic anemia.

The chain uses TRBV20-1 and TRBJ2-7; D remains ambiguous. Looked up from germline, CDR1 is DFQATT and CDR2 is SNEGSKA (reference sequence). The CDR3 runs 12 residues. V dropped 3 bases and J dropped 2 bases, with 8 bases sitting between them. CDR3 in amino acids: CSASTPPYEQYF. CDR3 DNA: TGCAGTGCTAGTACACCTCCCTACGAGCAGTACTTC.

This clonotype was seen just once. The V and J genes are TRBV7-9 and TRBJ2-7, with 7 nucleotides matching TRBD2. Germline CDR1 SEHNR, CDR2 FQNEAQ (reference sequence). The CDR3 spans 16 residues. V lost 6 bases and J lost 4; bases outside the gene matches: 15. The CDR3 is CASSYSVPGTTYEQYF. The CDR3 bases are TGTGCCAGCAGTTACTCGGTTCCCGGGACTACGTACGAGCAGTACTTC. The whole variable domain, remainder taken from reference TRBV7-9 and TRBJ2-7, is DTGVSQNPRHKITKRGQNVTFRCDPISEHNRLYWYRQTLGQGPEFLTYFQNEAQLEKSRLLSDRFSAERPKGSFSTLEIQRTEQGDSAMYLCASSYSVPGTTYEQYFGPGTRLTVT.

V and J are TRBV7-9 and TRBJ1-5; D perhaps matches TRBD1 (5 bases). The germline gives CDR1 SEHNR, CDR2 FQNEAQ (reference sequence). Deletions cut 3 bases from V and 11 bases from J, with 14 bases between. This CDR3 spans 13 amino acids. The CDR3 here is CASSFLQGGAQHF. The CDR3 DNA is TGTGCCAGCAGCTTCCTTCAGGGAGGAGCCCAGCATTTT. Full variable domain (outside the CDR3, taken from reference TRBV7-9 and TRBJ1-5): DTGVSQNPRHKITKRGQNVTFRCDPISEHNRLYWYRQTLGQGPEFLTYFQNEAQLEKSRLLSDRFSAERPKGSFSTLEIQRTEQGDSAMYLCASSFLQGGAQHFGDGTRLSIL.

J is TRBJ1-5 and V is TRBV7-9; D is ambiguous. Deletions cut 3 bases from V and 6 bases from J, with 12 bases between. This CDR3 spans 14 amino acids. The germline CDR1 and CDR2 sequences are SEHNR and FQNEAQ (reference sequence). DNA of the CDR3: TGTGCCAGCAGCTTTAAACATGGGGTTCAGCCCCAGCATTTT. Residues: CASSFKHGVQPQHF.

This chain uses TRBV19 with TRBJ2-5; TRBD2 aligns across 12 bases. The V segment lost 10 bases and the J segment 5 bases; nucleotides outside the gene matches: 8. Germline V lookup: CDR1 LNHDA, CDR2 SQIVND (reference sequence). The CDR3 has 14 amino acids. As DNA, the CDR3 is TGTGCCACCAGACTAGCGGGAGCTGGTGAGACCCAGTACTTC. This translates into CATRLAGAGETQYF.

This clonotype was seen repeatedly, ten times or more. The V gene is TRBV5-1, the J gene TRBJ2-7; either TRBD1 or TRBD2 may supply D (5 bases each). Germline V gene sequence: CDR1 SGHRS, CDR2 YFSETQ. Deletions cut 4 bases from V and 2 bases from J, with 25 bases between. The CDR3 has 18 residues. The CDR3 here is CASSQTGQTFLGPYEQYF. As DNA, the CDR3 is TGCGCCAGCAGCCAAACAGGCCAAACCTTTCTGGGACCCTACGAGCAGTACTTC.

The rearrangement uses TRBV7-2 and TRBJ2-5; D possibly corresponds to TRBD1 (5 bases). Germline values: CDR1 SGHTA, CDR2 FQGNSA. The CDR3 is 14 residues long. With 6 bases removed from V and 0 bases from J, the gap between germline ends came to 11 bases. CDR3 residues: CASSRDSNQETQYF. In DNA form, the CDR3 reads TGTGCCAGCAGTCGTGACAGTAACCAAGAGACCCAGTACTTC.

CDR3 bases: TGTGCCAGCAGTGGACGCGGGAGCTCCTACGAGCAGTACTTC. As protein: CASSGRGSSYEQYF. The chain combines TRBV6-1 with TRBJ2-7; 7 bases align to TRBD2. After removal of 4 bases from V and 0 bases from J, the junction contained 3 bases not matched to a gene. Germline V CDR1 and CDR2: MNHNS, SASEGT. CDR3 length: 14 residues.

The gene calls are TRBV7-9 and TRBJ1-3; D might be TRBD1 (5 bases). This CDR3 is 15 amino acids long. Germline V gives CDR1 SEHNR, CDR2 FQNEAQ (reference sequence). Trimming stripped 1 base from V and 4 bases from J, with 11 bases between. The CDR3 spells CASSLGQMRGNTIYF. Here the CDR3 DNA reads TGTGCCAGCAGCTTAGGACAGATGAGAGGAAACACCATATATTTT.

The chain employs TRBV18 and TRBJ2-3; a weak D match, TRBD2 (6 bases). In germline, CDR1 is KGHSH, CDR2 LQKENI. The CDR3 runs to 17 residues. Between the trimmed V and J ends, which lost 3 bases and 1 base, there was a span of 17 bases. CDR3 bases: TGTGCCAGCTCACCGAGTGGTGGAGGGGCTGGCACAGATACGCAGTATTTT. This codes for CASSPSGGGAGTDTQYF.

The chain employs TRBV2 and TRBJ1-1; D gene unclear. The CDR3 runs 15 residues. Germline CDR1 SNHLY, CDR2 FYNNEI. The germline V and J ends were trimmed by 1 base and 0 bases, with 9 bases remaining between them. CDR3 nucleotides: TGTGCCAGCAGTGAAGATGCAGGATTGAACACTGAAGCTTTCTTT. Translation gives CASSEDAGLNTEAFF. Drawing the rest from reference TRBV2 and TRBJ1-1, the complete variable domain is EPEVTQTPSHQVTQMGQEVILRCVPISNHLYFYWYRQILGQKVEFLVSFYNNEISEKSEIFDDQFSVERPDGSNFTLKIRSTKLEDSAMYFCASSEDAGLNTEAFFGQGTRLTVV.

For the CDR3, the DNA is TGTGCCAGCAGTGATGACACCGGGGAGCTGTTTTTT. It is translated as CASSDDTGELFF. The V gene is TRBV25-1, the J gene TRBJ2-2; D remains ambiguous. The V gene lost 3 bases and the J gene lost 3 bases, with 2 bases spanning the gap. This CDR3 has 12 residues. Germline-derived CDR1 and CDR2 are MGHDK and SYGVNS.

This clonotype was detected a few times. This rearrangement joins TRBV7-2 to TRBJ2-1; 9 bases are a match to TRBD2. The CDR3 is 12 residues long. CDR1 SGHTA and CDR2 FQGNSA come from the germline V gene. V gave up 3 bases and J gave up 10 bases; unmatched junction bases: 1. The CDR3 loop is CASSFGLAEQFF. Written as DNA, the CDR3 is TGTGCCAGCAGCTTTGGACTAGCGGAGCAGTTCTTC.

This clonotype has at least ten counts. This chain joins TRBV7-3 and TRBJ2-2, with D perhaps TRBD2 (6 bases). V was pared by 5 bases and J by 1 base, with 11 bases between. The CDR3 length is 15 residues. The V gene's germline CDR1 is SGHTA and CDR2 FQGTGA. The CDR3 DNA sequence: TGTGCCAGCAGCCTCTCGGGGGTGAACACCGGGGAGCTGTTTTTT. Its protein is CASSLSGVNTGELFF.